This TCR beta chain was identified in a study of cytomegalovirus exposure and HLA in healthy donors. Whole-study results and caveats: Many donors carried some public TCRs, although rarity characterized most TCR sequences. Common viral pathogens were later found to be apparently linked to several of the most significant clusters. Reportedly, TCR beta sequences accurately predicted HLA-A and HLA-B alleles in most subjects.

The PCR employed 60 Vbeta primers together with 13 Jbeta primers. The protocol was immunoSEQ multiplex PCR, while the TCRdb copy is restricted to in-frame clones and leaves out a portion. This sample has some 120,000 clones, with 78% found just once. CDR3 size: 14 residues. Trimming removed 3 bases from V and 5 bases from J, with 11 bases in between. Germline V gene sequence: CDR1 LNHNV, CDR2 YYDKDF (reference sequence). On this clone: The antigen remains unidentified.

The V call is TRBV15, the J call TRBJ1-5, with a possible D match to TRBD1 (5 bases). This clonotype originated in a woman in her thirties or forties in good health and CMV-seronegative. Sequenced sample: PBMCs. The CDR3 region is CATSSTGAYQPQHF. For the CDR3, the DNA is TGTGCCACCAGCAGCACAGGAGCGTATCAGCCCCAGCATTTT.